This T cell receptor (beta chain) derives from a study of OX40 agonist ivuxolimab in advanced cancers. Study conclusions and caveats: CD4+ and CD8+ blood T cells expanded clonally by week 6 at 0.1 to 3.0 mg/kg.

The repertoire was sequenced with immunoSEQ multiplex PCR; TCRdb's copy has only in-frame clones and lacks some. The sample has some 50,000 clones, approximately 87% seen once. The CDR3 is made up of 15 amino acids. V lost 4 bases and J lost 1, with 13 bases in between. Germline V lookup: CDR1 SGHTA, CDR2 FQGNSA. With regard to this clone: Antigen specificity is unknown.

The receptor's source is an adult with an advanced solid tumor such as melanoma, head and neck, liver or kidney cancer. The chain carries TRBV7-2 and TRBJ2-5, with D possibly matching TRBD1 (6 bases). The sequences come from CD4+ or CD8+ T cells sorted from blood, collected in a trial of the OX40 agonist ivuxolimab. CDR3 nucleotide sequence: TGTGCCAGCAGCTCGATGACAGGCGCCCAAGAGACCCAGTACTTC. The encoded protein is CASSSMTGAQETQYF. Using reference TRBV7-2 and TRBJ2-5 for the parts outside the CDR3, the full variable domain is GAGVSQSPSNKVTEKGKDVELRCDPISGHTALYWYRQSLGQGLEFLIYFQGNSAPDKSGLPSDRFSAERTGGSVSTLTIQRTQQEDSAVYLCASSSMTGAQETQYFGPGTRLLVL.